This TCR beta chain originates from a study of cytomegalovirus exposure and HLA in healthy donors. Germline CDR1 is SEHNR and CDR2 is FQNEAQ (reference sequence). The V gene lost 5 bases and the J gene lost 5 bases, with 11 bases spanning the gap. The CDR3 runs to 13 residues. 60 Vbeta and 13 Jbeta primers were used in PCR. Profiling relied on immunoSEQ multiplex PCR, and the TCRdb table lists in-frame clones only, not all of them. Found here are tens of thousands of clones, 55% to 85% of them singletons; the top ten hold roughly 9.2%. In regard to this clone: Its specificity is unknown.

Study-wide points: Previous analysis showed most TCR beta V segments were productive about 87% or about 30% of the time.

Sequencing input: PBMCs. The receptor comes from a woman aged 45-59 years in good health and CMV-seronegative. This chain links TRBV7-9 with TRBJ2-3, with D maybe TRBD1 (5 bases). The CDR3 loop reads CASSIRVGDTQYF. CDR3 bases: TGTGCCAGCAGCATCAGGGTCGGAGATACGCAGTATTTT.